This T cell receptor (beta chain) is from a study of patients and donors after allogeneic stem cell transplantation. Trimming cost V 0 bases and J 4 bases; bases outside gene matches: 4. There are 15 residues in the CDR3. Germline V lookup: CDR1 SGHAT, CDR2 FQNNGV. A single record per CDR3 protein comes from TCRdb applying MiXCR to the RT-PCR reads. This table holds 40,000 to 45,000 distinct CDR3 sequences, roughly 29% found once. The material sequenced was blood, either unsorted or a sorted T cell fraction (not recorded which). The sequence was collected from a human donor who was either an allogeneic HSCT recipient or a stem cell or donor lymphocyte infusion donor (not recorded which). It is not recorded whose cells these are; they may come from a transplant donor. The chain uses TRBV11-2 and TRBJ2-3; TRBD2 aligns across 7 bases. The CDR3 sequence is CASSLDGGMADTQYF. In DNA form, the CDR3 reads TGTGCCAGCAGCTTAGACGGGGGGATGGCAGATACGCAGTATTTT.